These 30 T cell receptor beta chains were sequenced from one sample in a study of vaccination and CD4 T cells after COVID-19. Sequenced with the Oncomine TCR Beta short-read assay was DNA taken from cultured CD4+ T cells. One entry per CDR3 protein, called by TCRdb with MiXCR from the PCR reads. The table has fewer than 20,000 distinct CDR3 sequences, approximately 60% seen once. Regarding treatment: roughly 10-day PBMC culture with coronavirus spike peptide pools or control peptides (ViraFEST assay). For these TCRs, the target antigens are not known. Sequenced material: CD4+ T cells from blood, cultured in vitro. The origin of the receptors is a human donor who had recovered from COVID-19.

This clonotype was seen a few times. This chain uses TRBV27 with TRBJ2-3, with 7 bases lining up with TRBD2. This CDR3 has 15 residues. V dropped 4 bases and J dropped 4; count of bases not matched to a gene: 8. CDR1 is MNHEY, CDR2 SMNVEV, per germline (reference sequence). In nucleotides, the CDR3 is TGTGCCAGCAGTTCGGCGGGAGCACCCCCAGATACGCAGTATTTT. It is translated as CASSSAGAPPDTQYF.

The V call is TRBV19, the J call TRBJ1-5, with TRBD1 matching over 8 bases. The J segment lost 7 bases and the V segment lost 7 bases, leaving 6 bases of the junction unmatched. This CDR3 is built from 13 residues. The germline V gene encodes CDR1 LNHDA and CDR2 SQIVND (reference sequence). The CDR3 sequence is CASTAQGDQPQHF. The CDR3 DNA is TGTGCCAGTACGGCACAGGGGGACCAGCCCCAGCATTTT.

The CDR3 protein is CSASPTGRYEQYF. As DNA, the CDR3 is TGCAGTGCTAGCCCGACAGGCCGCTACGAGCAGTACTTC. The gene calls are TRBV20-1 and TRBJ2-7; D possibly corresponds to TRBD1 (6 bases). The CDR3 runs to 13 residues. Germline-derived CDR1 and CDR2 are DFQATT and SNEGSKA (reference sequence). Trimming cost V 3 bases and J 3 bases, with 12 bases left between them.

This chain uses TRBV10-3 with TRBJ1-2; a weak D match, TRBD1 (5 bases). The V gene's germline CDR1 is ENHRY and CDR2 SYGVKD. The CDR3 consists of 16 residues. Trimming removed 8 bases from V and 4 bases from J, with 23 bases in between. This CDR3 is CAIQKGGSQGFYGYTF. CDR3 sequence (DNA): TGTGCCATCCAAAAGGGTGGAAGTCAGGGCTTCTATGGCTACACCTTC.

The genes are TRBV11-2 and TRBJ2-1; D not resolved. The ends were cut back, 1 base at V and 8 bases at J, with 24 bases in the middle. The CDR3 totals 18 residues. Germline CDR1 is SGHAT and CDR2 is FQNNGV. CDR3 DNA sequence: TGTGCCAGCAGCTTAGGAGGCAGGACCAGTACCACCCACCATGAGCAGTTCTTC. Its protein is CASSLGGRTSTTHHEQFF.

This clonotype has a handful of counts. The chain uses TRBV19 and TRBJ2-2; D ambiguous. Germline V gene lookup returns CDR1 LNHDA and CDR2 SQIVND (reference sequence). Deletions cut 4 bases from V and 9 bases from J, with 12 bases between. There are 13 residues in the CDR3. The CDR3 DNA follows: TGTGCCAGTAGTACGCGGACGGCCTGGGAGCTGTTTTTT. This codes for CASSTRTAWELFF.

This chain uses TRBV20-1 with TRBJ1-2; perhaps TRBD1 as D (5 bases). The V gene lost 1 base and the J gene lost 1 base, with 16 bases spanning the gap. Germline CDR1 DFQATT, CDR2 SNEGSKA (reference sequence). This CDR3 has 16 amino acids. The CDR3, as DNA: TGCAGTGCTAGAGTCCCAGGGCGAGGAGGTAACTATGGCTACACCTTC. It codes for CSARVPGRGGNYGYTF.

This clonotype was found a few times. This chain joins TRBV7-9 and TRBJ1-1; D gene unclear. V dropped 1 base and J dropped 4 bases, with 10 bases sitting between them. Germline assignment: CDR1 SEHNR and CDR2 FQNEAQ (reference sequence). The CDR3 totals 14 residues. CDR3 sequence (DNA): TGTGCCAGCAGCTTAGAGGGAGGGAGCACTGAAGCTTTCTTT. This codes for CASSLEGGSTEAFF.

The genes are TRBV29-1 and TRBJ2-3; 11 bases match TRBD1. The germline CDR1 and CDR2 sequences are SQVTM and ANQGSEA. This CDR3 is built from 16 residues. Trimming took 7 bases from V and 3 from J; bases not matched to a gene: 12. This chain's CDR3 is CSGGQGAGFVTDTQYF. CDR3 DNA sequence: TGCAGCGGTGGACAGGGGGCAGGGTTCGTGACAGATACGCAGTATTTT.

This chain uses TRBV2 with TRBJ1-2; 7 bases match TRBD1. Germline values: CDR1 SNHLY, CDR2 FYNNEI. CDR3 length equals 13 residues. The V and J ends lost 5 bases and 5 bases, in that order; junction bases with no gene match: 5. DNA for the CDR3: TGTGCCAGCAGTCTACCGGGACAGTATGGCTACACCTTC. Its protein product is CASSLPGQYGYTF.

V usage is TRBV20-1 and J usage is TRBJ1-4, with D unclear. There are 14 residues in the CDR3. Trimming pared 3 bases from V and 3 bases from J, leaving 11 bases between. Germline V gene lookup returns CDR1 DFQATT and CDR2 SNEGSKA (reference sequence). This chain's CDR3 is CSARRSEANEKLFF. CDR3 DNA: TGCAGTGCTAGGAGGTCGGAGGCTAATGAAAAACTGTTTTTT.

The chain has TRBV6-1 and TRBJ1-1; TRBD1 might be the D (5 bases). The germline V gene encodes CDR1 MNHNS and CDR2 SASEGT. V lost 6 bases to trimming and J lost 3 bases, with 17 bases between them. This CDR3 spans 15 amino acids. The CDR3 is CASRVLWSGDTEAFF. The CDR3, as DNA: TGTGCCAGCAGGGTTCTTTGGTCGGGGGACACTGAAGCTTTCTTT.

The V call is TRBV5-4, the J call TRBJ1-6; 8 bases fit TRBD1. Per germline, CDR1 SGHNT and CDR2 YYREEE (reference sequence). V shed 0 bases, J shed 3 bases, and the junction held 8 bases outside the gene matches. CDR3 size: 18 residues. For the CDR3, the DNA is TGTGCCAGCAGCTTGGAGTGGGCAGGGGGCCTCTATAATTCACCCCTCCACTTT. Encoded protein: CASSLEWAGGLYNSPLHF.

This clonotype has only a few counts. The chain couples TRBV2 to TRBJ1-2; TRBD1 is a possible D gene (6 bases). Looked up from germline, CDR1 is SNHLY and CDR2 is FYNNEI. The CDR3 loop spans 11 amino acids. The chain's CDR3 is CAGSGGWGYTF. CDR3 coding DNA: TGTGCGGGTTCGGGGGGCTGGGGCTACACCTTC.

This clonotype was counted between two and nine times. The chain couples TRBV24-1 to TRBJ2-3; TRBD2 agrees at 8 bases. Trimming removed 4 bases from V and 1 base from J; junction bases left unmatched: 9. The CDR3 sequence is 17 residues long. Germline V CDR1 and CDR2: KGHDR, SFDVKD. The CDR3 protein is CATSDFSGGPRTDTQYF. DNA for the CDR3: TGTGCCACCAGTGACTTCTCGGGAGGGCCCCGCACAGATACGCAGTATTTT.

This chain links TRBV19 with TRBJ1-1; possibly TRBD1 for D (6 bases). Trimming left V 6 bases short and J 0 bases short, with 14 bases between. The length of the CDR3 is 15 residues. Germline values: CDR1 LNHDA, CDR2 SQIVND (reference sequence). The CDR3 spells CASRPGHFMNTEAFF. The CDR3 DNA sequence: TGTGCCAGTAGACCGGGACATTTCATGAACACTGAAGCTTTCTTT.

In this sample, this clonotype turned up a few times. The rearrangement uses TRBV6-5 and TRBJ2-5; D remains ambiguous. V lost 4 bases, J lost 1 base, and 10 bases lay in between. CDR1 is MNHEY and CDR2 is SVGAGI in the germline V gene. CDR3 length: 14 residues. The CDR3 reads CASSSQSPQETQYF. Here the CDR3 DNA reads TGTGCCAGCAGTTCCCAGAGCCCCCAAGAGACCCAGTACTTC.

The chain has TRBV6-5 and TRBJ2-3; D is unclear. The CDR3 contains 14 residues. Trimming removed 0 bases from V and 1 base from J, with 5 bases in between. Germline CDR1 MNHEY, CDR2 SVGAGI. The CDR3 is CASSYSGGTDTQYF. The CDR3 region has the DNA TGTGCCAGCAGTTACTCTGGTGGCACAGATACGCAGTATTTT.

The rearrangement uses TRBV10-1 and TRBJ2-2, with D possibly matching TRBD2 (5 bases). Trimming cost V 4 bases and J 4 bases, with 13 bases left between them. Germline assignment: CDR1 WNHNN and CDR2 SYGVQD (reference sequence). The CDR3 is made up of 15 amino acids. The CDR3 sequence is CASSARGNPTGELFF. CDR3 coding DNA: TGCGCCAGCAGTGCTCGAGGGAATCCCACCGGGGAGCTGTTTTTT.

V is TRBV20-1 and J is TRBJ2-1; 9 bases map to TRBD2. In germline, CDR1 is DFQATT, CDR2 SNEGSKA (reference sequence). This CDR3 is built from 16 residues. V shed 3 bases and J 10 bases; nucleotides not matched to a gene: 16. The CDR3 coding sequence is TGCAGTGCTAGCCCTACCTTTAGCGGGAGATTGGGGGAGCAGTTCTTC. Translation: CSASPTFSGRLGEQFF.

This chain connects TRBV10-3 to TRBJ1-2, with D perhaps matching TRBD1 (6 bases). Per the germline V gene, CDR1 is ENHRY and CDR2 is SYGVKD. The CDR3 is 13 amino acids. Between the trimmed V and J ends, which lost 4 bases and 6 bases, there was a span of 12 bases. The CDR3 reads CAISAGEGDGYTF. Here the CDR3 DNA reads TGTGCCATCAGTGCAGGCGAGGGGGATGGCTACACCTTC.

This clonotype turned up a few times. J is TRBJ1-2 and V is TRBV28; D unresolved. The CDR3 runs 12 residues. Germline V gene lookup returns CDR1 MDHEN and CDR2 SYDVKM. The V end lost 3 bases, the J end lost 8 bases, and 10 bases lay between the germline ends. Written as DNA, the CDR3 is TGTGCCAGCAGTTTCCGGGTGAGAGGCTACACCTTC. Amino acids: CASSFRVRGYTF.

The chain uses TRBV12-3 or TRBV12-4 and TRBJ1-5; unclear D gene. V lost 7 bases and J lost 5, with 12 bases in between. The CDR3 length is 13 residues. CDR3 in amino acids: CASKGQDHQPQHF. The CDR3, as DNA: TGTGCCAGCAAAGGGCAGGATCATCAGCCCCAGCATTTT.

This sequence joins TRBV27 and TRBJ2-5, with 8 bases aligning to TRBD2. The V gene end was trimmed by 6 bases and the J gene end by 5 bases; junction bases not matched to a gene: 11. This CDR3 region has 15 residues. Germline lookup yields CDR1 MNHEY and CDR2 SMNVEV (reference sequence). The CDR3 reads CASRLTSGQLETQYF. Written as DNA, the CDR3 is TGTGCCAGCAGGCTCACTAGCGGCCAACTGGAGACCCAGTACTTC.

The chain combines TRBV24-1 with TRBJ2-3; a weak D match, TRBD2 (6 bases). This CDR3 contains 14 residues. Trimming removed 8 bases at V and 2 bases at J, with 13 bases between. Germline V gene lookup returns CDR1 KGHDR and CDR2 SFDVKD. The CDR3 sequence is CATKDSGLTDTQYF. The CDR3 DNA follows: TGTGCCACCAAGGATAGCGGACTCACAGATACGCAGTATTTT.

The CDR3 sequence is CASSLTLYEQYF. For the CDR3, the DNA is TGTGCCAGCAGCCTTACCCTCTACGAGCAGTACTTC. This chain uses TRBV6-1 with TRBJ2-7; no reliable D call. Germline CDR1 MNHNS, CDR2 SASEGT. This CDR3 spans 12 amino acids. V gave up 6 bases and J gave up 3 bases, with 9 bases separating them.

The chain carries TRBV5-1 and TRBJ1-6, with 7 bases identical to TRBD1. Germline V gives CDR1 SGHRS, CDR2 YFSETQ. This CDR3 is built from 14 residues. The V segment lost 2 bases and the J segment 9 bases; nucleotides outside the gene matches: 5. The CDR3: CASSFGDSSSPLHF. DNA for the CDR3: TGCGCCAGCAGCTTTGGGGACAGTAGTTCACCCCTCCACTTT.

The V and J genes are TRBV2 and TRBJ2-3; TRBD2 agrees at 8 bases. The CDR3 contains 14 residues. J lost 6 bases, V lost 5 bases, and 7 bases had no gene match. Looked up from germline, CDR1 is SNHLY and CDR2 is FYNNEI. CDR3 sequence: CASSPTSVRDTQYF. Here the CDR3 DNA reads TGTGCCAGCAGTCCGACTAGCGTGAGGGATACGCAGTATTTT.

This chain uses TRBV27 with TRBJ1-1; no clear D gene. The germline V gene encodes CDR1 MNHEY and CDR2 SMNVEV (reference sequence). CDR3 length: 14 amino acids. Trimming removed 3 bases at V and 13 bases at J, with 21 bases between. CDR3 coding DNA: TGTGCCAGCAGTTTGGTCGGCCCGGCCCGGAGAGTTTTCTTT. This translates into CASSLVGPARRVFF.

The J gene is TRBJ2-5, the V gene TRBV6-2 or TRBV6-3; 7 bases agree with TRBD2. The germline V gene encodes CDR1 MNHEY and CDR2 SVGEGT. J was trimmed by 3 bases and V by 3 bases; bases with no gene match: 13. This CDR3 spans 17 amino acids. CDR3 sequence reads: CASSYRTRGLAEETQYF. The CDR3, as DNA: TGTGCCAGCAGTTATAGAACCCGTGGGCTAGCGGAAGAGACCCAGTACTTC.